The 3 T cell receptor beta chains below come from one sample, sequenced in a study of regulatory T cells in long-lasting Graves disease. Time point noted: newly diagnosed GD, antithyroid drugs for less than 3 months. The TCR library used RNA extracted from PBMCs. Through Arm-PCR of CDR3 regions and iRepertoire HTBI primers, TCR beta libraries were built. TCRdb re-derived calls from the multiplex PCR reads in MiXCR, one entry per CDR3 protein. Here the sample spans roughly 420,000 distinct CDR3 sequences, about 17% being singletons. The same specimen was also included in a second study, on T cells in Graves' hyperthyroidism and ophthalmopathy.

Source: peripheral blood mononuclear cells (PBMCs), taken at new diagnosis, from a patient treated with antithyroid drugs. These receptors came from a woman aged 18-35 years with Graves disease.

This clonotype turned up a few times. A much larger clone is a single base away; this may be a read error. V and J are TRBV12-3 or TRBV12-4 and TRBJ2-2; D is unresolved. There are 14 residues in the CDR3. CDR3 region: CARSLGSATGELFF. The CDR3 nucleotides are TGTGCCCGCAGTTTAGGGTCAGCCACCGGGGAGCTGTTTTTT.

This clonotype showed up just a few times. V gene TRBV5-5 combines with J gene TRBJ2-7; the match to TRBD1 covers 10 bases. The V and J ends lost 4 bases and 7 bases, in that order; junction bases with no gene match: 8. The CDR3 runs 14 residues. Per germline, CDR1 SGHKS and CDR2 YYEKEE (reference sequence). CDR3 protein: CASSRDRGLMEQYF. CDR3 coding DNA: TGTGCCAGCAGCCGCGACAGGGGGCTCATGGAGCAGTACTTC.

Details on this clonotype: A far larger clone is one nucleotide away, so this likely arose from a read error. The chain joins TRBV20-1 to TRBJ2-4, with TRBD2 matching 9 bases. The length of the CDR3 is 14 residues. Germline CDR1 is DFQATT and CDR2 is SNEGSKA (reference sequence). With V trimmed by 6 bases and J by 13 bases, 16 bases remained unmatched. The CDR3 here is CSASSGSLYNEQYF. The DNA of the CDR3 is TGCAGTGCCAGTAGCGGGAGTCTCTACAATGAGCAGTACTTC.